The 30 T cell receptor beta chains presented below share a single source sample, sequenced in a study of cytomegalovirus exposure and HLA in healthy donors. Vbeta (60) and Jbeta (13) primers were used in the PCR. The assay was immunoSEQ multiplex PCR, and TCRdb's table has in-frame clones only and misses some. The sample contains more than 110,000 clones, roughly three quarters of which appear only once. Specimen: PBMCs. The receptors here all came from a male donor in good health and CMV-seronegative.

The V call is TRBV4-1, the J call TRBJ2-3; D gene uncertain. Germline V gives CDR1 MGHRA, CDR2 YSYEKL. The CDR3 length is 14 residues. Trimming took 6 bases from V and 6 from J, leaving 16 bases between them. CDR3 DNA sequence: TGCGCCAGCAGTGTGGCTAGAGGAGCGGATACGCAGTATTTT. It codes for CASSVARGADTQYF.

The chain carries TRBV6-5 and TRBJ2-2; 8 positions match TRBD1. CDR3 size: 15 residues. With 3 bases clipped from V and 2 bases from J, the junction kept 2 bases outside the gene matches. The germline V gene has CDR1 MNHEY and CDR2 SVGAGI. The chain's CDR3 is CASSYDRGNTGELFF. Written as DNA, the CDR3 is TGTGCCAGCAGTTATGACAGGGGTAACACCGGGGAGCTGTTTTTT.

This clone was picked up one time. J is TRBJ2-1 and V is TRBV5-6; D possibly corresponds to TRBD1 (6 bases). Trimming took 0 bases from V and 4 from J, leaving 8 bases between them. Germline CDR1 and CDR2: SGHDT and YYEEEE. The CDR3 contains 14 residues. The CDR3 protein is CASSLGTAYNEQFF. In DNA form, the CDR3 reads TGTGCCAGCAGCTTGGGGACAGCATACAATGAGCAGTTCTTC.

The chain links TRBV11-2 to TRBJ1-1, with TRBD1 as a possible D gene (5 bases). The V gene's germline CDR1 is SGHAT and CDR2 FQNNGV. V gave up 5 bases and J gave up 1 base, with 8 bases separating them. The CDR3 loop spans 13 amino acids. The CDR3 is CASSVDRNTEAFF. In DNA form, the CDR3 reads TGTGCCAGCAGCGTCGACAGGAACACTGAAGCTTTCTTT.

The count of this clone is one. The CDR3 DNA sequence: TGTGCCAGCAGCTTAGTGGCAGGGGGAGGAAATGAGCAGTTCTTC. Its protein is CASSLVAGGGNEQFF. The chain links TRBV7-2 to TRBJ2-1; weak D call: TRBD1 (7 bases). Between the trimmed V and J ends, which lost 1 base and 7 bases, there was a span of 14 bases. Germline lookup yields CDR1 SGHTA and CDR2 FQGNSA. CDR3 size: 15 residues. Variable domain in full (rest from reference TRBV7-2 and TRBJ2-1): GAGVSQSPSNKVTEKGKDVELRCDPISGHTALYWYRQSLGQGLEFLIYFQGNSAPDKSGLPSDRFSAERTGGSVSTLTIQRTQQEDSAVYLCASSLVAGGGNEQFFGPGTRLTVL.

This clone was recorded only once. The CDR3 protein is CASSPGQGNSPLHF. The CDR3 DNA follows: TGTGCCAGCAGTCCGGGACAGGGGAATTCACCCCTCCACTTT. V usage is TRBV6-4 and J usage is TRBJ1-6; 10 positions agree with TRBD1. Germline trimming cut 5 bases from V and 7 bases from J; bases unmatched to any gene: 2. Germline loops: CDR1 MRHNA, CDR2 SNTAGT. The CDR3 spans 14 residues.

This clone was detected once. The rearrangement links TRBV6-5 to TRBJ1-2; TRBD1 is a possible D gene (5 bases). Germline V gene lookup returns CDR1 MNHEY and CDR2 SVGAGI. V was trimmed by 3 bases and J by 6 bases, leaving 17 bases between them. The CDR3 sequence is 15 residues long. CDR3 amino acids: CASSYGSQGINGYTF. The CDR3 DNA reads TGTGCCAGCAGTTATGGGTCGCAGGGAATAAATGGCTACACCTTC.

V is TRBV29-1 and J is TRBJ2-7; a weak D match, TRBD1 (6 bases). Germline V gene data show CDR1 as SQVTM and CDR2 as ANQGSEA. The CDR3 has 11 amino acids. Trimming shortened V by 6 bases and J by 5 bases, and 11 bases separated the two germline ends. In DNA form, the CDR3 reads TGCAGCGTGGCACAGGGTAACGAGCAGTACTTC. Its protein product is CSVAQGNEQYF.

This chain joins TRBV21-1 and TRBJ2-2; the tabulated D call, TRBD2, remains unverified against the DNA. TRBV21-1 is a pseudogene locus. CDR3 length: 13 amino acids. The CDR3 reads CAIGGANTGELFF. Written as DNA, the CDR3 is TGTGCCATCGGAGGGGCGAACACCGGGGAGCTGTTTTTT.

In this sample, this clone turned up once. The CDR3 DNA follows: TGTGCTAGTCCCCTACCCGGGACAGGGGTCATGAACACTGAAGCTTTCTTT. It translates to CASPLPGTGVMNTEAFF. V and J are TRBV12-5 and TRBJ1-1, with 10 bases lining up with TRBD1. Germline V gene lookup returns CDR1 LGHNT and CDR2 FRNRAP. The CDR3 runs 17 residues. Trimming removed 8 bases from V and 0 bases from J; junction bases left unmatched: 12.

A single count supports this clone. Other DNA sequences in this sample translate to the same CDR3. The rearrangement links TRBV30 to TRBJ2-7; D perhaps matches TRBD1 (5 bases). Looked up from germline, CDR1 is GTSNPN and CDR2 is SVGIG (reference sequence). The CDR3 runs to 13 residues. Trimming removed 0 bases at V and 0 bases at J, with 6 bases between. The CDR3 region is CAWSVDSSYEQYF. In nucleotides, the CDR3 is TGTGCCTGGAGTGTCGACAGCTCCTACGAGCAGTACTTC.

This clone was seen a single time. The rearrangement joins TRBV5-4 to TRBJ1-1; D is uncertain. V gave up 0 bases and J gave up 7 bases, with 16 bases separating them. Germline V gives CDR1 SGHNT, CDR2 YYREEE (reference sequence). The length of the CDR3 is 15 residues. CDR3 region: CASSLARIGSGEAFF. CDR3 in DNA: TGTGCCAGCAGCTTGGCCCGGATTGGGAGCGGTGAAGCTTTCTTT.

This clone was observed a few times. The genes are TRBV18 and TRBJ2-7; 9 bases map to TRBD1. The CDR3 length is 14 residues. The germline V gene encodes CDR1 KGHSH and CDR2 LQKENI. The V gene end was trimmed by 2 bases and the J gene end by 5 bases; junction bases not matched to a gene: 4. CDR3 sequence reads: CASSPRTGDNEQYF. The CDR3 bases are TGTGCCAGCTCACCAAGGACAGGGGACAACGAGCAGTACTTC.

This chain links TRBV7-8 with TRBJ1-5; D uncertain. The V end lost 6 bases, the J end lost 6 bases, and 24 bases lay between the germline ends. Germline CDR1 and CDR2: SGHVS and FQNEAQ. The CDR3 runs to 17 residues. The CDR3 reads CASSIIPSFGAGQPQHF. CDR3 nucleotides: TGTGCCAGCAGTATCATCCCAAGCTTCGGTGCCGGTCAGCCCCAGCATTTT.

This chain joins TRBV5-1 and TRBJ1-4; 9 bases are a match to TRBD1. Per the germline V gene, CDR1 is SGHRS and CDR2 is YFSETQ. V was clipped by 5 bases and J by 5 bases; unmatched bases: 7. This CDR3 has 15 residues. CDR3 sequence (DNA): TGCGCCAGCAGGCCTGGACAGGGGATGAATGAAAAACTGTTTTTT. This encodes CASRPGQGMNEKLFF.

The V and J genes are TRBV5-1 and TRBJ1-2; the match to TRBD1 covers 7 bases. The CDR3 length is 14 residues. Germline V lookup: CDR1 SGHRS, CDR2 YFSETQ. After removal of 1 base from V and 4 bases from J, the junction contained 4 bases not matched to a gene. The CDR3 is CASSLTGDSYGYTF. The CDR3 DNA is TGCGCCAGCAGCTTGACAGGGGACTCCTATGGCTACACCTTC.

This chain uses TRBV4-1 with TRBJ1-1, with D unclear. The V and J ends lost 1 base and 1 base respectively, with 7 bases between them. In germline, CDR1 is MGHRA, CDR2 YSYEKL. CDR3 length equals 14 residues. The CDR3 spells CASSQGNGNTEAFF. The CDR3 DNA reads TGCGCCAGCAGCCAAGGTAACGGGAACACTGAAGCTTTCTTT.

The V gene is TRBV4-1, the J gene TRBJ2-3, with 9 bases matching TRBD1. The CDR3 spans 17 residues. V gave up 1 base and J gave up 2 bases; unmatched junction bases: 7. Germline V gene data show CDR1 as MGHRA and CDR2 as YSYEKL. The CDR3 spells CASSQGQGVWSTDTQYF. The CDR3 coding sequence is TGCGCCAGCAGCCAAGGACAGGGGGTTTGGTCCACAGATACGCAGTATTTT.

This rearrangement joins TRBV28 to TRBJ1-5; D not resolved. Germline V gives CDR1 MDHEN, CDR2 SYDVKM. The CDR3 is made up of 12 amino acids. Trimming removed 5 bases at V and 9 bases at J, with 11 bases between. The CDR3 bases are TGTGCCAGCAGTCCACCTAGTCGGCCCCAGCATTTT. Protein sequence: CASSPPSRPQHF.

This chain joins TRBV2 and TRBJ2-1; 9 nucleotides match TRBD2. The CDR3 has 13 amino acids. CDR1 and CDR2 from the germline V gene are SNHLY and FYNNEI. V trimming: 8 bases; J trimming: 6 bases; junction bases outside the gene matches: 5. CDR3 nucleotides: TGTGCCAGCCTCAGCGGGGGGACCAATGAGCAGTTCTTC. This sequence encodes CASLSGGTNEQFF.

V and J are TRBV4-2 and TRBJ1-6; D call uncertain. CDR1 is LGHNA and CDR2 is YNFKEQ in the germline V gene. V lost 0 bases, J lost 7 bases, and 10 bases lay in between. This CDR3 region has 15 residues. CDR3 bases: TGTGCCAGCAGCCAAGATCGGGGTTTCAATTCACCCCTCCACTTT. This sequence encodes CASSQDRGFNSPLHF.

The V call is TRBV19, the J call TRBJ2-1; 9 positions match TRBD2. Germline CDR1 is LNHDA and CDR2 is SQIVND (reference sequence). This CDR3 has 14 amino acids. Trimming removed 3 bases from V and 6 bases from J; junction bases left unmatched: 3. The CDR3 DNA sequence: TGTGCCAGTAGTATGCGGGGGGGTGCCAATGAGCAGTTCTTC. Residues: CASSMRGGANEQFF.

The V call is TRBV9, the J call TRBJ1-3; D uncertain. CDR1 and CDR2 (germline): SGDLS, YYNGEE. CDR3 length equals 13 residues. V was pared by 0 bases and J by 3 bases, with 4 bases between. The CDR3 region is CASSVDNGNTIYF. The DNA of the CDR3 is TGTGCCAGCAGCGTAGATAATGGAAACACCATATATTTT.

The chain joins TRBV6-5 to TRBJ1-4; 7 bases agree with TRBD1. CDR1 and CDR2 from the germline V gene are MNHEY and SVGAGI. The CDR3 is made up of 15 amino acids. V shed 0 bases, J shed 6 bases, and the junction held 4 bases outside the gene matches. CDR3 sequence: CASSYSTGLDEKLFF. CDR3 DNA sequence: TGTGCCAGCAGTTACTCGACAGGGTTGGATGAAAAACTGTTTTTT.

The chain is built from TRBV5-1 and TRBJ2-2, with 7 bases matching TRBD2. Germline CDR1 reads SGHRS; CDR2 reads YFSETQ. This CDR3 region has 16 residues. V shed 2 bases, J shed 4 bases, and the junction held 8 bases outside the gene matches. CDR3 sequence: CASSFSGGVGTGELFF. As DNA, the CDR3 is TGCGCCAGCAGCTTTTCGGGGGGAGTAGGCACCGGGGAGCTGTTTTTT.

The chain uses TRBV6-5 and TRBJ1-3, with D unresolved. V lost 2 bases to trimming and J lost 1 base, with 6 bases between them. The germline gives CDR1 MNHEY, CDR2 SVGAGI. This CDR3 has 14 amino acids. CDR3 sequence reads: CASSYTGSGNTIYF. DNA for the CDR3: TGTGCCAGCAGTTACACGGGATCTGGAAACACCATATATTTT.

This chain links TRBV2 with TRBJ2-5; unclear D gene. Trimming removed 8 bases at V and 2 bases at J, with 12 bases between. CDR3 size: 13 residues. In germline, CDR1 is SNHLY, CDR2 FYNNEI. The CDR3 nucleotides are TGTGCCAGCCACAAAGCGTCTCAAGAGACCCAGTACTTC. It yields the protein CASHKASQETQYF.

A single count supports this clone. The chain combines TRBV4-3 with TRBJ2-2; no definite D call. The CDR3 has 15 amino acids. The V end lost 1 base, the J end lost 5 bases, and 11 bases lay between the germline ends. Germline loops: CDR1 LGHNA, CDR2 YSLEER. The CDR3 is CASSQGAYRTGELFF. In DNA form, the CDR3 reads TGCGCCAGCAGCCAAGGGGCCTACAGAACCGGGGAGCTGTTTTTT.

V gene TRBV28 combines with J gene TRBJ2-5; the match to TRBD1 covers 8 bases. Germline loops: CDR1 MDHEN, CDR2 SYDVKM. CDR3 length: 13 amino acids. Unmatched junction bases numbered 16, after V lost 11 bases and J lost 11 bases. DNA for the CDR3: TGTGCCTCGACCGGGACAGGTGAAACTGAGCAGTACTTC. It specifies CASTGTGETEQYF.

The rearrangement joins TRBV4-2 to TRBJ2-3, with 11 positions matching TRBD2. In germline, CDR1 is LGHNA, CDR2 YNFKEQ. The CDR3 consists of 19 residues. J gave up 0 bases and V 0 bases, and 8 bases lay outside the gene matches. CDR3 region: CASSQDLTSGELSTDTQYF. CDR3 DNA sequence: TGTGCCAGCAGCCAAGACCTGACTAGCGGGGAGCTTAGCACAGATACGCAGTATTTT.